The sequence of this T cell receptor (beta chain) was determined in a study of control samples from healthy donors and cancer patients. Method: immunoSEQ multiplex PCR; TCRdb's copy keeps in-frame clones and lacks some. The sample contains approximately 90,000 clones, more than 75% of which appear only once. Trimming removed 4 bases from V and 0 bases from J, with 13 bases in between. Germline V CDR1 and CDR2: LGHNA, YSLEER. This CDR3 has 15 amino acids. V gene TRBV4-3 combines with J gene TRBJ2-7; the D gene is possibly TRBD1 (6 bases). The TCR comes from a woman in her thirties or forties in good health. The sequencing input was blood. CDR3 protein: CASSPHRADSYEQYF. The CDR3 DNA reads as TGCGCCAGCAGCCCGCACAGGGCCGACTCCTACGAGCAGTACTTC.